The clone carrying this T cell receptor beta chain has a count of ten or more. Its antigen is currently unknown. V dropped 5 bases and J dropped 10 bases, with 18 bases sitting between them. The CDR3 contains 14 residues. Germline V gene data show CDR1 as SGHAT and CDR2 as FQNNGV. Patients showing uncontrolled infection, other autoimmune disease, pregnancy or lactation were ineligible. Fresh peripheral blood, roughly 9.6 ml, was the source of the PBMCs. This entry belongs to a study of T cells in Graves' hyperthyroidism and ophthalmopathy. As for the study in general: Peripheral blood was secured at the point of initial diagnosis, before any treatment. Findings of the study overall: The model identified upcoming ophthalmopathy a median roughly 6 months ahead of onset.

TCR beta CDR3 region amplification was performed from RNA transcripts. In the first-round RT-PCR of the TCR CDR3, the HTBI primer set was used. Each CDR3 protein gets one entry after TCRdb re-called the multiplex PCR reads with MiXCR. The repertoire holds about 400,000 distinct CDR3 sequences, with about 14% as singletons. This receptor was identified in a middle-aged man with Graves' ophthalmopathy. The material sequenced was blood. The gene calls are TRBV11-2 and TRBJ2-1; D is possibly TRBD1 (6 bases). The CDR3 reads CASSPSWGPGEQFF. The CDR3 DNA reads TGTGCCAGCAGCCCCAGCTGGGGGCCAGGCGAGCAGTTCTTC.